This T cell receptor beta chain emerged from a study of shared clonotypes between healthy human individuals. TCRdb keeps only in-frame clones here, not all; method: immunoSEQ multiplex PCR. The table has about 2.4 million clones, over 85% seen once; the top ten hold approximately 0.35%. CDR3 length: 16 residues. The V and J ends lost 2 bases and 8 bases respectively, with 18 bases between them. Per the germline V gene, CDR1 is MGHRA and CDR2 is YSYEKL. This TCR was sampled from a man aged 18 to 30 in good health. Some clones in this sample may be carry-over from other donors' samples. Sequenced: naive CD4+ T cells from PBMCs. Subset: CD45RA+ positively selected. The chain carries TRBV4-1 and TRBJ1-4; D unclear. CDR3 sequence: CASSQITSTAREKLFF. CDR3 bases: TGCGCCAGCAGCCAAATCACGTCCACCGCGCGGGAAAAACTGTTTTTT.